A single sample gave rise to the 15 T cell receptor beta chains below, sequenced in a study of blood T cell repertoires in COVID-19. Repertoires were generated with immunoSEQ multiplex PCR, while TCRdb's copy carries only in-frame clones and drops some. The sample yields nearly 200,000 clones, 70% to 85% seen once. Sequencing was performed on peripheral blood. The receptors derive from a human donor with acute or convalescent COVID-19. The donor label of this sample is uncertain.

The V gene is TRBV2, the J gene TRBJ1-2, with 8 nucleotides matching TRBD1. This CDR3 spans 14 amino acids. Per germline, CDR1 SNHLY and CDR2 FYNNEI. J gave up 1 base and V 6 bases, and 4 bases lay outside the gene matches. The CDR3 spells CASSRTGGNYGYTF. The CDR3 DNA reads TGTGCCAGCAGCCGAACAGGGGGTAACTATGGCTACACCTTC. The entire variable domain, with the rest obtained from reference TRBV2 and TRBJ1-2, is as follows: EPEVTQTPSHQVTQMGQEVILRCVPISNHLYFYWYRQILGQKVEFLVSFYNNEISEKSEIFDDQFSVERPDGSNFTLKIRSTKLEDSAMYFCASSRTGGNYGYTFGSGTRLTVV.

The chain recombines TRBV4-3 with TRBJ2-1, with D perhaps matching TRBD1 (5 bases). Germline V gene lookup returns CDR1 LGHNA and CDR2 YSLEER. There are 13 residues in the CDR3. Trimming removed 0 bases from V and 7 bases from J, with 7 bases in between. Here the CDR3 reads CASSQEGPNEQFF. The CDR3 nucleotides are TGCGCCAGCAGCCAAGAGGGGCCTAATGAGCAGTTCTTC.

The chain uses TRBV7-9 and TRBJ2-1; D not certain. This CDR3 contains 17 residues. V was pared by 0 bases and J by 0 bases, with 12 bases between. The V gene's germline CDR1 is SEHNR and CDR2 FQNEAQ (reference sequence). DNA of the CDR3: TGTGCCAGCAGCTTAGCGATTTGGGCGCTCTCCTACAATGAGCAGTTCTTC. This gives the protein CASSLAIWALSYNEQFF.

This CDR3 is CASSLTGRNTGELFF. The CDR3 DNA sequence: TGTGCCAGCAGTCTGACAGGGAGAAACACCGGGGAGCTGTTTTTT. The chain uses TRBV6-5 and TRBJ2-2; 7 bases agree with TRBD1. The V gene's germline CDR1 is MNHEY and CDR2 SVGAGI. The CDR3 totals 15 residues. After removal of 5 bases from V and 2 bases from J, the junction contained 5 bases not matched to a gene.

The rearrangement joins TRBV7-9 to TRBJ2-2; D may be TRBD1 (5 bases). Trimming took off 1 base at V and 0 bases at J, with 15 bases between the two ends. CDR1 is SEHNR and CDR2 is FQNEAQ in the germline V gene (reference sequence). The CDR3 runs 18 residues. In DNA, the CDR3 is TGTGCCAGCAGCTTAGAAGTGGCAGGGTGGTCGAACACCGGGGAGCTGTTTTTT. It specifies CASSLEVAGWSNTGELFF.

The genes are TRBV18 and TRBJ1-2; D possibly corresponds to TRBD1 (6 bases). CDR3 size: 18 residues. V was trimmed by 3 bases and J by 4 bases, leaving 24 bases between them. Germline V CDR1 and CDR2: KGHSH, LQKENI. Here the CDR3 DNA reads TGTGCCAGCTCACCTTTCTCACCCGACTCCGGGACACGCTATGGCTACACCTTC. This codes for CASSPFSPDSGTRYGYTF.

The V gene is TRBV27, the J gene TRBJ2-7, with TRBD2 as a possible D gene (5 bases). CDR3 size: 17 residues. V was pared by 5 bases and J by 0 bases, with 20 bases between. CDR1 is MNHEY and CDR2 is SMNVEV in the germline V gene (reference sequence). CDR3 residues: CASSLLPGGGSSYEQYF. The CDR3 region has the DNA TGTGCCAGCAGTCTCCTCCCTGGCGGTGGGAGCTCCTACGAGCAGTACTTC.

V and J are TRBV5-5 and TRBJ2-5; a possible D gene is TRBD1 (6 bases). Trimming removed 2 bases from V and 4 bases from J, with 9 bases in between. Germline-derived CDR1 and CDR2 are SGHKS and YYEKEE (reference sequence). The CDR3 is made up of 13 amino acids. This CDR3 reads CASSFRGGETQYF. The CDR3 DNA reads TGTGCCAGCAGCTTTCGAGGGGGAGAGACCCAGTACTTC.

The chain recombines TRBV27 with TRBJ1-1; D may be TRBD1 (5 bases). The CDR3 totals 14 residues. Trimming cost V 6 bases and J 7 bases, with 18 bases left between them. Germline CDR1 and CDR2: MNHEY and SMNVEV (reference sequence). This chain's CDR3 is CASSQSGGKGEAFF. The CDR3 DNA sequence: TGTGCCAGCAGCCAGTCCGGGGGGAAGGGTGAAGCTTTCTTT.

The V gene is TRBV5-1, the J gene TRBJ2-2, with D maybe TRBD1 (5 bases). The germline CDR1 and CDR2 sequences are SGHRS and YFSETQ. Trimming cost V 0 bases and J 3 bases, with 9 bases left between them. The CDR3 runs 15 residues. In DNA, the CDR3 is TGCGCCAGCAGCTTGGGCAGGGTTGACACCGGGGAGCTGTTTTTT. This encodes CASSLGRVDTGELFF. The complete variable domain, with remaining parts taken from reference TRBV5-1 and TRBJ2-2, reads KAGVTQTPRYLIKTRGQQVTLSCSPISGHRSVSWYQQTPGQGLQFLFEYFSETQRNKGNFPGRFSGRQFSNSRSEMNVSTLELGDSALYLCASSLGRVDTGELFFGEGSRLTVL.

The chain is built from TRBV7-9 and TRBJ2-7, with 11 bases matching TRBD2. The CDR3 has 14 residues. Trimming took 7 bases from V and 0 from J; bases not matched to a gene: 2. The germline gives CDR1 SEHNR, CDR2 FQNEAQ (reference sequence). CDR3 region: CASKGLAGSYEQYF. CDR3 coding DNA: TGTGCCAGCAAAGGACTAGCGGGCTCCTACGAGCAGTACTTC.

The chain uses TRBV10-3 and TRBJ1-2, with D possibly being TRBD1 (6 bases). Germline lookup yields CDR1 ENHRY and CDR2 SYGVKD. This CDR3 is 14 amino acids long. Trimming took off 3 bases at V and 4 bases at J, with 12 bases between the two ends. The DNA of the CDR3 is TGTGCCATCAGTGATCAGGGGATGGGCTATGGCTACACCTTC. Translating gives CAISDQGMGYGYTF.

The J gene is TRBJ1-5, the V gene TRBV18, with a possible D match to TRBD1 (6 bases). The ends were cut back, 4 bases at V and 3 bases at J, with 7 bases in the middle. CDR1 is KGHSH, CDR2 LQKENI, per germline. The CDR3 loop spans 13 amino acids. The CDR3 DNA is TGTGCCAGCTCACGGACAGACAATCAGCCCCAGCATTTT. Residues: CASSRTDNQPQHF.

The rearrangement links TRBV3-1 (or the pseudogene TRBV3-2) to TRBJ2-5; tentatively, D is TRBD2 (7 bases). Trimming took off 4 bases at V and 7 bases at J, with 13 bases between the two ends. The CDR3 spans 13 residues. The germline CDR1 and CDR2 sequences are LGHDT and YNNKEL (reference sequence). The CDR3 protein is CASSLREGGTQYF. DNA of the CDR3: TGTGCCAGCAGCCTCAGGGAGGGGGGGACCCAGTACTTC.

The chain recombines TRBV24-1 with TRBJ2-2, with 10 positions matching TRBD2. The length of the CDR3 is 17 residues. Per germline, CDR1 KGHDR and CDR2 SFDVKD. V lost 0 bases, J lost 7 bases, and 7 bases stayed unmatched. CDR3 bases: TGTGCCACCAGTGATTTGGCAGCGGGAGGGCCCCTCGGGGAGCTGTTTTTT. It yields the protein CATSDLAAGGPLGELFF.